This T cell receptor (beta chain) was sequenced during a study of response to subunit inactivated influenza vaccine. V shed 1 base and J shed 4 bases, with 12 bases lying between them. This CDR3 contains 15 residues. The germline gives CDR1 SGHTA, CDR2 FQGNSA. General study findings and limits: The authors put forward the suggestion that each seasonal influenza vaccination may bring in only a limited number of new T cells.

Worth noting for this clonotype: Its target is unknown.

A single record per CDR3 protein comes from TCRdb applying MiXCR to the RT-PCR reads. The top ten clones hold roughly a tenth of a sample with under 950,000 distinct CDR3 sequences, over 20% of them seen once. This chain uses TRBV7-2 with TRBJ2-3; D is tentatively TRBD1 or TRBD2 (5 bases each). The origin of this receptor is a man aged 45-65 years who received an inactivated influenza vaccine. The sample here was PBMCs from blood, taken roughly 5 days after vaccination. The CDR3 spells CASSLGRLGADTQYF. In DNA form, the CDR3 reads TGTGCCAGCAGCTTAGGACGATTGGGGGCAGATACGCAGTATTTT.